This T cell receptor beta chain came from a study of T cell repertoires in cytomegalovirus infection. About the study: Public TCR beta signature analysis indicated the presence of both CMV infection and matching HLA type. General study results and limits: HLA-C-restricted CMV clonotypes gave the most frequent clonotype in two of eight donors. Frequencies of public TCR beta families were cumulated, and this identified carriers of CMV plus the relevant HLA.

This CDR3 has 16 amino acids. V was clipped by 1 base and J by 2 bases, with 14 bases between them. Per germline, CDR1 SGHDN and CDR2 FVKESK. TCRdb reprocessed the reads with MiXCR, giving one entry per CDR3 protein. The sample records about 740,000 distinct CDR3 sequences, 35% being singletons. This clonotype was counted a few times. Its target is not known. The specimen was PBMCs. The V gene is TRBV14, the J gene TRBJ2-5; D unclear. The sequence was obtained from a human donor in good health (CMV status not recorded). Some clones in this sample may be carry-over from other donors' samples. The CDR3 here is CASSQVGDRPQETQYF. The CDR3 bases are TGTGCCAGCAGCCAAGTTGGGGATCGTCCACAAGAGACCCAGTACTTC. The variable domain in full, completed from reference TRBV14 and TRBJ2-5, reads EAGVTQFPSHSVIEKGQTVTLRCDPISGHDNLYWYRRVMGKEIKFLLHFVKESKQDESGMPNNRFLAERTGGTYSTLKVQPAELEDSGVYFCASSQVGDRPQETQYFGPGTRLLVL.